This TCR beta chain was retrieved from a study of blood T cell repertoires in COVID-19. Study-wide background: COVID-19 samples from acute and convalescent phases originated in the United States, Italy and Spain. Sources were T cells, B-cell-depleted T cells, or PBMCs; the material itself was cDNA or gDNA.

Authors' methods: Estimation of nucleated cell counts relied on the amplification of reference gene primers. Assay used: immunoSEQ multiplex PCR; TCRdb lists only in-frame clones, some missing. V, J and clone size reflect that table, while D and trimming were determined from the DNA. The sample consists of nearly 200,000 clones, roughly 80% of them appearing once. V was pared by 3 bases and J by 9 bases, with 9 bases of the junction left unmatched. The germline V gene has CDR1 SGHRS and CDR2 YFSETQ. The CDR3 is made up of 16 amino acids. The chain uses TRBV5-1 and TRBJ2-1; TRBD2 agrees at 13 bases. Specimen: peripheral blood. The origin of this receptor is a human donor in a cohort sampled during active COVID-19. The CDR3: CASSSGGLAGVGEQFF. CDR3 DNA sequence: TGCGCCAGCAGCTCGGGCGGACTAGCGGGAGTTGGTGAGCAGTTCTTC.